This TCR beta chain was found in a study of CD8 T cells in ankylosing spondylitis. Study-level points and caveats: According to the report, clones linked to the disease were significantly enriched in matched synovial fluid samples taken from ankylosing spondylitis patients. The study identified a TCR beta motif of fewer than 10 highly homologous variants that appeared characteristic of ankylosing spondylitis blood. Prior literature has documented some motif variants in synovial fluid and blood from reactive arthritis.

By quantitative 5'-RACE with molecular barcodes, the TCR beta libraries were made. Each CDR3 protein is one row after TCRdb ran MiXCR on the 5' RACE reads. The sample holds around 440,000 distinct CDR3 sequences, under 20% seen once. Comment on this clonotype: What it recognizes is unknown. Just one base apart from a much larger clone, this may be a read error.

This CDR3 spans 13 amino acids. Germline values: CDR1 DFQATT, CDR2 SNEGSKA (reference sequence). Material: blood, either unsorted or a sorted T cell fraction (not recorded which). V usage is TRBV20-1 and J usage is TRBJ1-1, with 10 positions matching TRBD1. This TCR derives from a male donor with ankylosing spondylitis. CDR3 coding DNA: TGCAGTGCTTCCGGGACAGGGGCCACTGAAGCTTACTTT. The encoded protein is CSASGTGATEAYF.